A single sample is the source of the 24 T cell receptor beta chains below, sequenced in a study of shared clonotypes between healthy human individuals. Data came from immunoSEQ multiplex PCR; TCRdb stores just in-frame clones and leaves some out. The table lists some 2,000,000 clones, around 95% of them singletons. Sequencing was carried out using naive CD4+ T cells sorted from blood. As for subset: CD45RA+ positively selected. The receptors stem from a man younger than 30 in good health.

This clone was seen just once. V usage is TRBV27 and J usage is TRBJ1-1; D remains ambiguous. Looked up from germline, CDR1 is MNHEY and CDR2 is SMNVEV (reference sequence). V was clipped by 6 bases and J by 6 bases, with 14 bases between them. The CDR3 totals 13 residues. This CDR3 reads CASRQERRAEAFF. The DNA for the CDR3 is TGTGCCAGCAGGCAAGAGAGAAGGGCTGAAGCTTTCTTT.

V gene TRBV11-2 combines with J gene TRBJ2-7; TRBD2 aligns across 9 bases. With 1 base clipped from V and 3 bases from J, the junction kept 4 bases outside the gene matches. The V gene's germline CDR1 is SGHAT and CDR2 FQNNGV. The CDR3 runs to 15 residues. The CDR3: CASSLVAGEGYEQYF. The CDR3 region has the DNA TGTGCCAGCAGCTTAGTAGCGGGAGAAGGCTACGAGCAGTACTTC.

Turning to this clone: Different DNA sequences within this sample yield the same CDR3. The gene calls are TRBV2 and TRBJ2-2; D is ambiguous. This CDR3 spans 12 amino acids. V lost 5 bases and J lost 1, with 2 bases in between. CDR1 is SNHLY and CDR2 is FYNNEI in the germline V gene. The CDR3 sequence is CASSLNTGELFF. For the CDR3, the DNA is TGTGCCAGCAGTCTGAACACCGGGGAGCTGTTTTTT.

This clone was detected a few times. This rearrangement joins TRBV7-9 to TRBJ1-5, with no clear D. This CDR3 has 12 amino acids. V gave up 5 bases and J gave up 1 base, with 3 bases separating them. Per germline, CDR1 SEHNR and CDR2 FQNEAQ (reference sequence). The CDR3, as DNA: TGTGCCAGCAGCCGAAGCAATCAGCCCCAGCATTTT. It encodes CASSRSNQPQHF. Together with reference TRBV7-9 and TRBJ1-5, the CDR3 gives the full variable domain: DTGVSQNPRHKITKRGQNVTFRCDPISEHNRLYWYRQTLGQGPEFLTYFQNEAQLEKSRLLSDRFSAERPKGSFSTLEIQRTEQGDSAMYLCASSRSNQPQHFGDGTRLSIL.

The V gene is TRBV27, the J gene TRBJ2-4, with 9 bases identical to TRBD2. Germline lookup yields CDR1 MNHEY and CDR2 SMNVEV (reference sequence). CDR3 length equals 13 residues. Trimming removed 4 bases from V and 10 bases from J; junction bases left unmatched: 5. In nucleotides, the CDR3 is TGTGCCAGCAGTTCGGCGGGAGGGCTAATTCAGTACTTC. Translation gives CASSSAGGLIQYF.

This clone has a single count. The V call is TRBV27, the J call TRBJ2-7; 7 bases align to TRBD1. V was clipped by 6 bases and J by 2 bases; unmatched bases: 7. CDR1 is MNHEY, CDR2 SMNVEV, per germline (reference sequence). CDR3 size: 14 residues. The chain's CDR3 is CASSPQGPAYEQYF. CDR3 DNA sequence: TGTGCCAGCAGCCCACAGGGGCCAGCCTACGAGCAGTACTTC.

The chain employs TRBV5-1 and TRBJ2-3, with a possible D match to TRBD2 (6 bases). V shed 4 bases and J shed 5 bases, with 11 bases lying between them. Germline V gene sequence: CDR1 SGHRS, CDR2 YFSETQ. The CDR3 length is 13 residues. The CDR3 nucleotides are TGCGCCAGCAGCCGGGGGACTGGAGATACGCAGTATTTT. Translated, it gives CASSRGTGDTQYF.

The chain carries TRBV12-5 and TRBJ1-1, with D possibly TRBD1 on 5 matching bases. This CDR3 contains 14 residues. CDR1 is LGHNT, CDR2 FRNRAP, per germline. V was clipped by 6 bases and J by 7 bases, with 18 bases between them. The CDR3 loop reads CASGRRGGPDEAFF. For the CDR3, the DNA is TGTGCTAGTGGCCGCCGCGGGGGACCTGATGAAGCTTTCTTT. Full variable domain (missing parts from reference TRBV12-5 and TRBJ1-1): DARVTQTPRHKVTEMGQEVTMRCQPILGHNTVFWYRQTMMQGLELLAYFRNRAPLDDSGMPKDRFSAEMPDATLATLKIQPSEPRDSAVYFCASGRRGGPDEAFFGQGTRLTVV.

Comments on this clone: This specimen includes other DNA sequences encoding the same CDR3. The rearrangement links TRBV6-5 to TRBJ2-2, with D uncertain. This CDR3 spans 12 amino acids. Germline lookup yields CDR1 MNHEY and CDR2 SVGAGI. The V end was cut by 2 bases, the J end by 6 bases, with 4 bases between. The CDR3 region is CASSYRAGELFF. CDR3 sequence (DNA): TGTGCCAGCAGTTACCGCGCCGGGGAGCTGTTTTTT.

V usage is TRBV2 and J usage is TRBJ2-2; TRBD1 aligns across 8 bases. This CDR3 contains 17 residues. V was pared by 2 bases and J by 5 bases, with 10 bases of the junction left unmatched. In germline, CDR1 is SNHLY, CDR2 FYNNEI. The CDR3 DNA sequence: TGTGCCAGCAGTGAAAGTGCGGTCAGGGGGCTTACCGGGGAGCTGTTTTTT. Translation gives CASSESAVRGLTGELFF.

The chain employs TRBV4-3 and TRBJ2-6; D is ambiguous. Trimming cost V 0 bases and J 0 bases, with 12 bases left between them. Germline CDR1 LGHNA, CDR2 YSLEER. The CDR3 totals 18 residues. The CDR3 DNA sequence: TGCGCCAGCAGCCAAGATATTTACAGCAGCTCTGGGGCCAACGTCCTGACTTTC. Protein: CASSQDIYSSSGANVLTF.

This chain links TRBV5-1 with TRBJ1-6; weak D call: TRBD1 (6 bases). This CDR3 is 14 amino acids long. The V gene lost 2 bases and the J gene lost 6 bases, with 9 bases spanning the gap. Germline V gene data show CDR1 as SGHRS and CDR2 as YFSETQ. In DNA, the CDR3 is TGCGCCAGCAGCTTCGGACAGACTAATTCACCCCTCCACTTT. It translates to CASSFGQTNSPLHF. The complete variable domain, with remaining parts taken from reference TRBV5-1 and TRBJ1-6, reads KAGVTQTPRYLIKTRGQQVTLSCSPISGHRSVSWYQQTPGQGLQFLFEYFSETQRNKGNFPGRFSGRQFSNSRSEMNVSTLELGDSALYLCASSFGQTNSPLHFGNGTRLTVT.

This clone was seen just once. The gene calls are TRBV7-2 and TRBJ1-1; D not certain. The V gene's germline CDR1 is SGHTA and CDR2 FQGNSA. V dropped 4 bases and J dropped 1 base, with 7 bases sitting between them. CDR3 size: 13 residues. CDR3 nucleotides: TGTGCCAGCAGCTCCGAAAGGAACACTGAAGCTTTCTTT. As protein: CASSSERNTEAFF.

Only one count was recorded for this clone. This chain connects TRBV27 to TRBJ1-5; TRBD1 matches 10 bases. The J segment lost 5 bases and the V segment lost 2 bases, leaving 0 bases of the junction unmatched. The CDR3 is made up of 14 amino acids. Germline V gene sequence: CDR1 MNHEY, CDR2 SMNVEV (reference sequence). CDR3 in amino acids: CASSLDRGHQPQHF. The CDR3 region has the DNA TGTGCCAGCAGTTTAGACAGGGGGCATCAGCCCCAGCATTTT.

The CDR3 sequence: CAISVRGLNTEAFF. The CDR3 bases are TGTGCCATCAGTGTACGGGGATTAAACACTGAAGCTTTCTTT. The chain links TRBV10-3 to TRBJ1-1; D not resolved. V dropped 4 bases and J dropped 2 bases, with 11 bases sitting between them. Germline V CDR1 and CDR2: ENHRY, SYGVKD. The CDR3 extends over 14 amino acids.

This clone came up once. V gene TRBV19 combines with J gene TRBJ1-1; D possibly corresponds to TRBD1 (6 bases). V was cut by 9 bases and J by 0 bases, with 11 bases left in between. Per germline, CDR1 LNHDA and CDR2 SQIVND (reference sequence). The CDR3 length is 13 residues. The chain's CDR3 is CASQGQMNTEAFF. CDR3 bases: TGTGCCAGCCAGGGGCAGATGAACACTGAAGCTTTCTTT. Variable domain in full (rest from reference TRBV19 and TRBJ1-1): DGGITQSPKYLFRKEGQNVTLSCEQNLNHDAMYWYRQDPGQGLRLIYYSQIVNDFQKGDIAEGYSVSREKKESFPLTVTSAQKNPTAFYLCASQGQMNTEAFFGQGTRLTVV.

In regard to this clone: The sample has other DNA sequences that encode this CDR3 too. This chain connects TRBV5-6 to TRBJ1-5; perhaps TRBD1 as D (6 bases). V lost 0 bases, J lost 2 bases, and 6 bases lay in between. This CDR3 is built from 14 residues. CDR1 is SGHDT, CDR2 YYEEEE, per germline. The CDR3 reads CASSLAGGNQPQHF. DNA of the CDR3: TGTGCCAGCAGCTTGGCAGGGGGCAATCAGCCCCAGCATTTT.

The V gene is TRBV2, the J gene TRBJ1-1; D unresolved. Trimming stripped 2 bases from V and 5 bases from J, with 18 bases between. This CDR3 region has 16 residues. From germline, CDR1 is SNHLY and CDR2 FYNNEI. The CDR3, as DNA: TGTGCCAGCAGTGAAATGTACTCCTCCACTGGGACTGAAGCTTTCTTT. As protein: CASSEMYSSTGTEAFF.

This clone was picked up one time. The CDR3, as DNA: TGCGCCAGCAGCTTGGAGGGACCTAGCACTGAGCAGTTCTTC. Residues: CASSLEGPSTEQFF. V is TRBV5-1 and J is TRBJ2-1; D might be TRBD1 or TRBD2, each matching 5 bases. CDR1 SGHRS and CDR2 YFSETQ come from the germline V gene. V was clipped by 0 bases and J by 9 bases, with 13 bases between them. The CDR3 runs 14 residues. Full variable domain (outside the CDR3, taken from reference TRBV5-1 and TRBJ2-1): KAGVTQTPRYLIKTRGQQVTLSCSPISGHRSVSWYQQTPGQGLQFLFEYFSETQRNKGNFPGRFSGRQFSNSRSEMNVSTLELGDSALYLCASSLEGPSTEQFFGPGTRLTVL.

The rearrangement links TRBV9 to TRBJ1-2; 7 bases fit TRBD1. The length of the CDR3 is 15 residues. Germline assignment: CDR1 SGDLS and CDR2 YYNGEE. The junction had 6 bases not matched to a gene; V was cut back by 0 bases and J by 4 bases. Here the CDR3 reads CASSVGRQGGYGYTF. The CDR3 DNA reads as TGTGCCAGCAGCGTAGGACGACAGGGAGGCTATGGCTACACCTTC.

The chain couples TRBV15 to TRBJ2-7, with D tentatively TRBD1 (5 bases). This CDR3 is built from 19 residues. CDR1 and CDR2 (germline): LNHNV, YYDKDF (reference sequence). Trimming shortened V by 2 bases and J by 2 bases, and 25 bases separated the two germline ends. The CDR3: CATSRNSRGRKGSAYEQYF. The DNA of the CDR3 is TGTGCCACCAGCAGAAATTCTAGGGGAAGAAAAGGATCGGCCTACGAGCAGTACTTC.

V is TRBV9 and J is TRBJ2-1; TRBD1 aligns across 9 bases. The germline gives CDR1 SGDLS, CDR2 YYNGEE. The CDR3 is 15 amino acids. The V segment lost 4 bases and the J segment 3 bases; nucleotides outside the gene matches: 5. The CDR3 DNA is TGTGCCAGCAGCCCTATGGGACAGGGCTACAATGAGCAGTTCTTC. Translating gives CASSPMGQGYNEQFF.

The V gene is TRBV14, the J gene TRBJ1-1, with D perhaps matching TRBD1 (5 bases). The CDR3 covers 14 residues. Germline V gene sequence: CDR1 SGHDN, CDR2 FVKESK. Trimming pared 0 bases from V and 8 bases from J, leaving 13 bases between. The CDR3 nucleotides read TGTGCCAGCAGCCAAGATCTCAGGGCCAGGGAAGCTTTCTTT. Its translation is CASSQDLRAREAFF.

The CDR3 reads CASSPKKGQEGEQYF. The CDR3 DNA is TGTGCCAGCTCACCAAAAAAGGGACAAGAAGGCGAGCAGTACTTC. The chain has TRBV18 and TRBJ2-7; D is possibly TRBD1 (6 bases). Trimming took 2 bases from V and 6 from J, leaving 17 bases between them. The V gene's germline CDR1 is KGHSH and CDR2 LQKENI. The CDR3 length is 15 residues.